This TCR beta chain was documented in a study of blood T cell repertoires in COVID-19. Overall study context: Samples came from the United States, Italy and Spain, spanning acute and convalescent COVID-19. Nucleic acid was either cDNA or gDNA, and it came from T cells, B-cell-depleted T cells, or PBMCs.

V lost 3 bases and J lost 4; bases outside the gene matches: 8. The CDR3 sequence is 16 residues long. The germline V gene has CDR1 SEHNR and CDR2 FQNEAQ (reference sequence). Original handling: Reference gene primer amplification gave estimated nucleated cell counts. TCRdb keeps only in-frame clones here, not all; method: immunoSEQ multiplex PCR. The V and J calls and clone size come from that table; D and trimming were worked out from the DNA. The sample has some 74,000 clones, 80% seen once. The TCR comes from a human donor in a cohort sampled during active COVID-19. The sample was peripheral blood. V is TRBV7-9 and J is TRBJ1-4; 7 positions match TRBD1. The CDR3 region has the DNA TGTGCCAGCAGCTTCGGTAGGGGGCAGGGTAATGAAAAACTGTTTTTT. It encodes CASSFGRGQGNEKLFF. Based on the CDR3 plus reference TRBV7-9 and TRBJ1-4, the full variable domain is DTGVSQNPRHKITKRGQNVTFRCDPISEHNRLYWYRQTLGQGPEFLTYFQNEAQLEKSRLLSDRFSAERPKGSFSTLEIQRTEQGDSAMYLCASSFGRGQGNEKLFFGSGTQLSVL.